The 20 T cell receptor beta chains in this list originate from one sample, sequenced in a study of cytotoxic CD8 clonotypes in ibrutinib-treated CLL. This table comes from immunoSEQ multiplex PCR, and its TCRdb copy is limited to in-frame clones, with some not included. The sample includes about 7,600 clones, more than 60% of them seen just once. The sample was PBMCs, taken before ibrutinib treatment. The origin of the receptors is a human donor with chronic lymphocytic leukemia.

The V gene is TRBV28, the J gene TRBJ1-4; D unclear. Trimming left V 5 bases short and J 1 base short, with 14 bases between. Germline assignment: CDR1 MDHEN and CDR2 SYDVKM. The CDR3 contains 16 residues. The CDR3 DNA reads TGTGCCAGCAGTCCTATACCGGGGAGAACTAATGAAAAACTGTTTTTT. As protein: CASSPIPGRTNEKLFF.

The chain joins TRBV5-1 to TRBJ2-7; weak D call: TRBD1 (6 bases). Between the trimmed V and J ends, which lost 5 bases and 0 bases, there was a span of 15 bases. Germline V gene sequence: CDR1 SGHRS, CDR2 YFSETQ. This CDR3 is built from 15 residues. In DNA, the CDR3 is TGCGCCAGCAGGCTGGACAGCAAGAGCTCCTACGAGCAGTACTTC. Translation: CASRLDSKSSYEQYF.

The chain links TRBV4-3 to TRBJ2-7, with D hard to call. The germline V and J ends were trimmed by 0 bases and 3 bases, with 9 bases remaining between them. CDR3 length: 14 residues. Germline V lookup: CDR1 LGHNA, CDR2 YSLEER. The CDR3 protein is CASSQDGTGYEQYF. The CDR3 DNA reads TGCGCCAGCAGCCAAGACGGAACCGGCTACGAGCAGTACTTC.

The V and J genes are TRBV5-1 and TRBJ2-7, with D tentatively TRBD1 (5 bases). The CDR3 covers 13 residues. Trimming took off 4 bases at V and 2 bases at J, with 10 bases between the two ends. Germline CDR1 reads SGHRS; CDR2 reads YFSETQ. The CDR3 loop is CASSPTEAYEQYF. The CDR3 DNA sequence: TGCGCCAGCAGCCCGACAGAGGCCTACGAGCAGTACTTC.

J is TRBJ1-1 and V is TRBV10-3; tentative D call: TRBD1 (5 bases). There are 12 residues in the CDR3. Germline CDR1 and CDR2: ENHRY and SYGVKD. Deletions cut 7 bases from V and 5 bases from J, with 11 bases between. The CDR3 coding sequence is TGTGCCATCACTACTACAGGAACTGAAGCTTTCTTT. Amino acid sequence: CAITTTGTEAFF.

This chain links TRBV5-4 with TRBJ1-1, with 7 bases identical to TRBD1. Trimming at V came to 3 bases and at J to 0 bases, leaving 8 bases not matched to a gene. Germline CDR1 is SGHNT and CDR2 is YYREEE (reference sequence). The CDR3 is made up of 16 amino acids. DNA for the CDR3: TGTGCCAGCAGCTCGGAACCGGGACAGTTGAACACTGAAGCTTTCTTT. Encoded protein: CASSSEPGQLNTEAFF.

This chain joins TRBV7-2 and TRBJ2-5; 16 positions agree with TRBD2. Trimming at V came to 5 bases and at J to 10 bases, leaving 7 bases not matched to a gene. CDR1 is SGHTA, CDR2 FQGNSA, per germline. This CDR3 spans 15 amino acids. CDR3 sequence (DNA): TGTGCCAGCAGCCCACCGGGACTAGCGGGAGGGGGCCAGTACTTC. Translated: CASSPPGLAGGGQYF.

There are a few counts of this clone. CDR3 amino acids: CASSPQGRSLATSPLHF. CDR3 coding DNA: TGTGCCAGCAGCCCCCAGGGACGCTCCCTGGCCACTTCACCCCTCCACTTT. This chain connects TRBV7-9 to TRBJ1-6; the D gene is possibly TRBD1 (5 bases). Germline CDR1 and CDR2: SEHNR and FQNEAQ (reference sequence). V lost 5 bases, J lost 9 bases, and 23 bases lay in between. The CDR3 consists of 17 residues.

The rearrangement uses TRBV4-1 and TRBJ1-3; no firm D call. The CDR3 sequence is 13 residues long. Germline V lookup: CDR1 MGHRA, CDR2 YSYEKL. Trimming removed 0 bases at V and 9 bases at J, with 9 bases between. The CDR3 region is CASSQEGGRTIYF. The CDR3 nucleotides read TGCGCCAGCAGCCAAGAAGGAGGGCGCACCATATATTTT.

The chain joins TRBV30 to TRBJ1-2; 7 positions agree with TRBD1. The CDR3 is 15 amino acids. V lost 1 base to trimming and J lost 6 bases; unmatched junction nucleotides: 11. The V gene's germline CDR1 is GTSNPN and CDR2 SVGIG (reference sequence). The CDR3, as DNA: TGTGCCTGGAGTGGTCAGGGGGTTCGCGGAAATGGCTACACCTTC. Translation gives CAWSGQGVRGNGYTF.

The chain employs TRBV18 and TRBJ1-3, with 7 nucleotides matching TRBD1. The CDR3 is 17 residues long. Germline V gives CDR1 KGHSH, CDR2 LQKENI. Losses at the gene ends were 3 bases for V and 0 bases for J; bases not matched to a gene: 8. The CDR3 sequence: CASSPRQGEGSGNTIYF. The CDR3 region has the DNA TGTGCCAGCTCACCCCGACAGGGAGAGGGCTCTGGAAACACCATATATTTT. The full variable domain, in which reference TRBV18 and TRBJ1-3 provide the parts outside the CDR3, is NAGVMQNPRHLVRRRGQEARLRCSPMKGHSHVYWYRQLPEEGLKFMVYLQKENIIDESGMPKERFSAEFPKEGPSILRIQQVVRGDSAAYFCASSPRQGEGSGNTIYFGEGSWLTVV.

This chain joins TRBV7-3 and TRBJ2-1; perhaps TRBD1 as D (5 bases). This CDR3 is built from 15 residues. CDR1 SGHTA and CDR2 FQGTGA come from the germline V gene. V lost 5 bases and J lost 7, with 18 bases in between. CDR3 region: CASSVHRTERNEQFF. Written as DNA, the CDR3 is TGTGCCAGCAGCGTCCACAGGACCGAACGGAATGAGCAGTTCTTC. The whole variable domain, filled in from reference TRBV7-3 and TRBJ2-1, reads GAGVSQTPSNKVTEKGKYVELRCDPISGHTALYWYRQSLGQGPEFLIYFQGTGAADDSGLPNDRFFAVRPEGSVSTLKIQRTERGDSAVYLCASSVHRTERNEQFFGPGTRLTVL.

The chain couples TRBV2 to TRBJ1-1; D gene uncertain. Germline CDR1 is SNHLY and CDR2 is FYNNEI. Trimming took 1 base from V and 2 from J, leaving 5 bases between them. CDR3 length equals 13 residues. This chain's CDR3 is CASSEGRNTEAFF. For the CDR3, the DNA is TGTGCCAGCAGTGAAGGACGAAACACTGAAGCTTTCTTT.

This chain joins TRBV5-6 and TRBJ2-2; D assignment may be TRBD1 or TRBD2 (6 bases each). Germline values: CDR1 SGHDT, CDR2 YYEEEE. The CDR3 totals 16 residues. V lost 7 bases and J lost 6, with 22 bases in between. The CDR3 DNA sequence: TGTGCCAGCGGCACATTGGACTGGAGGGGGGCCGGGGAGCTGTTTTTT. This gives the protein CASGTLDWRGAGELFF.

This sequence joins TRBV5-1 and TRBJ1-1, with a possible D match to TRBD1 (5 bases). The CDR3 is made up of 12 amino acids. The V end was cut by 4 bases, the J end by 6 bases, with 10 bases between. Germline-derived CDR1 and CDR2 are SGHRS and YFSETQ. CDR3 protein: CASSAAGSEAFF. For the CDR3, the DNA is TGCGCCAGCAGCGCTGCAGGGTCTGAAGCTTTCTTT.

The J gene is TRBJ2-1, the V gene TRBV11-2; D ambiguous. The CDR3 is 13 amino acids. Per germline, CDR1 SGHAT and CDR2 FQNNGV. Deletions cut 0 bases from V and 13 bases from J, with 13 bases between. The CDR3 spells CASSLDDTVRQFF. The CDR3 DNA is TGTGCCAGCAGCTTAGACGACACCGTCCGTCAGTTCTTC. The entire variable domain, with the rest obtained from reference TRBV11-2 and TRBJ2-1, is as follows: EAGVAQSPRYKIIEKRQSVAFWCNPISGHATLYWYQQILGQGPKLLIQFQNNGVVDDSQLPKDRFSAERLKGVDSTLKIQPAKLEDSAVYLCASSLDDTVRQFFGPGTRLTVL.

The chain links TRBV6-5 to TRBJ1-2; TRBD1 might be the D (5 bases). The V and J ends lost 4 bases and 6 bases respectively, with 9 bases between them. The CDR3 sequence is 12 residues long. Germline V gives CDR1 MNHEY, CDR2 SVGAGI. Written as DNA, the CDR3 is TGTGCCAGCAGTTCGACAGTGAATGGCTACACCTTC. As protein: CASSSTVNGYTF.

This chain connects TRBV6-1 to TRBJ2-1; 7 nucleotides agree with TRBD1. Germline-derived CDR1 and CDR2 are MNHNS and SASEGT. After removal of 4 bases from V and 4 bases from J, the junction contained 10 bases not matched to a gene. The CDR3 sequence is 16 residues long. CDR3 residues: CASSVRVGQTYNEQFF. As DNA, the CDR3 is TGTGCCAGCAGTGTAAGGGTGGGACAGACGTACAATGAGCAGTTCTTC.

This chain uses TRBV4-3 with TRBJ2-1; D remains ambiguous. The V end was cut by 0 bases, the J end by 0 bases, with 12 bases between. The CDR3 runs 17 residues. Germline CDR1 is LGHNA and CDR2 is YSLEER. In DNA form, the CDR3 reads TGCGCCAGCAGCCAAGATCGAGCCTCAAGCTCCTACAATGAGCAGTTCTTC. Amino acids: CASSQDRASSSYNEQFF.

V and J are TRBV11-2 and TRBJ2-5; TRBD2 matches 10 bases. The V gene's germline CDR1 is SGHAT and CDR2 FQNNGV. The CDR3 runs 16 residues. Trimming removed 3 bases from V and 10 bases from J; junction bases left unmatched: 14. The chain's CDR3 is CASSFDQLAGPVSQYF. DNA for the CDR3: TGTGCCAGCAGCTTCGATCAACTAGCGGGGCCAGTCAGCCAGTACTTC.